The 23 T cell receptor beta chains reported below all come from one sample, sequenced in a study of CD8 T cells in Susac syndrome. RNA was extracted with the RNeasy kit, and a quantity of roughly 0.5 to 1 ug was reverse transcribed using random hexamers. TCRdb reprocessed the immunoSEQ multiplex PCR reads with MiXCR, giving one entry per CDR3 protein. The data hold around 170,000 distinct CDR3 sequences, with 90% to 95% observed a single time. Input material: CD4+ T cells from PBMCs. These TCRs come from a human donor in good health.

The chain employs TRBV4-1 and TRBJ1-1; 12 bases fit TRBD1. CDR3 size: 16 residues. J gave up 5 bases and V 3 bases, and 7 bases lay outside the gene matches. The V gene's germline CDR1 is MGHRA and CDR2 YSYEKL. The CDR3 DNA reads TGCGCCAGCAGCCAGGGACAGGGGGCGCGGCGGACTGAAGCTTTCTTT. This translates into CASSQGQGARRTEAFF.

This clonotype appeared once. The chain couples TRBV29-1 to TRBJ1-4, with no clear D. Germline assignment: CDR1 SQVTM and CDR2 ANQGSEA. The CDR3 extends over 13 amino acids. V lost 4 bases, J lost 3 bases, and 9 bases lay in between. The CDR3 here is CSVASVANEKLFF. The CDR3 region has the DNA TGCAGCGTTGCCTCTGTTGCTAATGAAAAACTGTTTTTT.

This clonotype was observed a single time. The chain uses TRBV5-4 and TRBJ2-1; D remains unclear. CDR1 and CDR2 from the germline V gene are SGHNT and YYREEE (reference sequence). Between the trimmed V and J ends, which lost 5 bases and 6 bases, there was a span of 12 bases. The CDR3 is 13 amino acids. For the CDR3, the DNA is TGTGCCAGCAGGGACCCGCCCCGCAATGAGCAGTTCTTC. Its translation is CASRDPPRNEQFF.

In nucleotides, the CDR3 is TGTGCCAGCAGTTTAAAGCTAGCGGGCTACGAGCAGTACTTC. It translates to CASSLKLAGYEQYF. The V and J genes are TRBV28 and TRBJ2-7; TRBD2 matches 8 bases. This CDR3 spans 14 amino acids. Trimming at V came to 2 bases and at J to 3 bases, leaving 3 bases not matched to a gene. Germline V CDR1 and CDR2: MDHEN, SYDVKM.

The genes are TRBV6-2 or TRBV6-3 and TRBJ2-3; D may match TRBD1 or TRBD2 (5 bases each). CDR1 is MNHEY, CDR2 SVGEGT, per germline. Trimming took off 3 bases at V and 0 bases at J, with 10 bases between the two ends. The CDR3 is 15 residues long. The CDR3 is CASSYEWGSTDTQYF. The DNA for the CDR3 is TGTGCCAGCAGTTATGAGTGGGGGAGCACAGATACGCAGTATTTT.

As to this clonotype: One end of the junction does not line up with germline, which may come from a read error. The J gene is TRBJ1-5, the V gene TRBV20-1; possible D gene TRBD1, 5 bases. This CDR3 has 13 residues. Germline V gene sequence: CDR1 DFQATT, CDR2 SNEGSKA (reference sequence). In DNA, the CDR3 is TGCAGTGCTGGAGAGGAAGGGGTTCCAGCCCAGCATTTT. Protein sequence: CSAGEEGVPAQHF.

The genes are TRBV9 and TRBJ2-2, with 8 bases that match TRBD1. Trimming took 3 bases from V and 4 from J; bases not matched to a gene: 8. Germline V gene data show CDR1 as SGDLS and CDR2 as YYNGEE. The CDR3 runs 16 residues. The CDR3 sequence: CASSAETGVPTGELFF. The DNA for the CDR3 is TGTGCCAGCAGCGCCGAGACAGGGGTTCCCACCGGGGAGCTGTTTTTT.

The chain employs TRBV6-2 or TRBV6-3 and TRBJ2-1, with D perhaps given as TRBD1 or TRBD2 (5 bases each). Germline assignment: CDR1 MNHEY and CDR2 SVGEGT. This CDR3 comprises 16 residues. Between the trimmed V and J ends, which lost 5 bases and 0 bases, there was a span of 14 bases. This CDR3 is CASSKGTPSSYNEQFF. The CDR3 nucleotides are TGTGCCAGCAGTAAAGGGACGCCCAGCTCCTACAATGAGCAGTTCTTC.

The chain joins TRBV7-9 to TRBJ1-1; no reliable D call. Deletions cut 6 bases from V and 2 bases from J, with 10 bases between. This CDR3 has 13 residues. The germline V gene encodes CDR1 SEHNR and CDR2 FQNEAQ (reference sequence). CDR3 sequence reads: CASRFSANTEAFF. CDR3 DNA: TGTGCCAGCAGATTTAGCGCTAACACTGAAGCTTTCTTT.

The gene calls are TRBV3-1 and TRBJ1-4; TRBD1 matches at 8 bases. This CDR3 is built from 14 residues. V shed 6 bases and J 7 bases; nucleotides not matched to a gene: 7. Per the germline V gene, CDR1 is LGHDT and CDR2 is YNNKEL (reference sequence). The CDR3, as DNA: TGTGCCAGCAGTCCGACAGGGGACCCTGAAAAACTGTTTTTT. This codes for CASSPTGDPEKLFF.

The chain is built from TRBV29-1 and TRBJ2-3; D gene unclear. Trimming left V 8 bases short and J 0 bases short, with 15 bases between. Germline V gene lookup returns CDR1 SQVTM and CDR2 ANQGSEA. The CDR3 is 14 residues long. The CDR3 nucleotides are TGCAGCTCCCCGGCAGGCGGAAGCACAGATACGCAGTATTTT. Protein: CSSPAGGSTDTQYF.

The gene calls are TRBV6-2 or TRBV6-3 and TRBJ2-7, with 9 bases lining up with TRBD1. This CDR3 contains 13 residues. V trimming: 6 bases; J trimming: 5 bases; junction bases outside the gene matches: 5. The germline V gene encodes CDR1 MNHEY and CDR2 SVGEGT. The CDR3 sequence: CASSRQGGDEQYF. The CDR3 DNA follows: TGTGCCAGCAGCCGACAGGGGGGCGACGAGCAGTACTTC.

The chain is built from TRBV5-6 and TRBJ2-1; 10 bases align to TRBD2. The germline CDR1 and CDR2 sequences are SGHDT and YYEEEE. With V trimmed by 4 bases and J by 6 bases, 1 base remained unmatched. The CDR3 extends over 13 amino acids. The CDR3 nucleotides read TGTGCCAGCAGCCGGACTAGCGGCAATGAGCAGTTCTTC. Its translation: CASSRTSGNEQFF.

The chain employs TRBV5-1 and TRBJ2-1; weak D call: TRBD2 (5 bases). This CDR3 region has 16 residues. Germline V gives CDR1 SGHRS, CDR2 YFSETQ. Trimming left V 3 bases short and J 0 bases short, with 13 bases between. CDR3: CASSSMTGSSYNEQFF. Here the CDR3 DNA reads TGCGCCAGCAGCTCTATGACGGGGAGCTCCTACAATGAGCAGTTCTTC. The variable domain in full, completed from reference TRBV5-1 and TRBJ2-1, reads KAGVTQTPRYLIKTRGQQVTLSCSPISGHRSVSWYQQTPGQGLQFLFEYFSETQRNKGNFPGRFSGRQFSNSRSEMNVSTLELGDSALYLCASSSMTGSSYNEQFFGPGTRLTVL.

The chain uses TRBV6-5 and TRBJ2-7; a possible D gene is TRBD1 (6 bases). The CDR3 has 14 residues. Germline CDR1 reads MNHEY; CDR2 reads SVGAGI. The V end lost 6 bases, the J end lost 6 bases, and 18 bases lay between the germline ends. CDR3 in DNA: TGTGCCAGCAGCTGGACAGCCCGGCCCCGCGAGCAGTACTTC. It specifies CASSWTARPREQYF.

DNA for the CDR3: TGTGCCAGCAGTTACTTTCGGGGTAGATCAACCAAAGCTTTCTTT. Encoded protein: CASSYFRGRSTKAFF. The chain is built from TRBV6-5 and TRBJ1-1, with D unclear. The CDR3 has 15 residues. V shed 1 base and J shed 9 bases, with 18 bases lying between them. CDR1 and CDR2 (germline): MNHEY, SVGAGI.

This chain uses TRBV24-1 with TRBJ2-7; 7 nucleotides line up with TRBD2. The trim removed 5 bases at V and 2 bases at J, leaving 5 bases unmatched. Per the germline V gene, CDR1 is KGHDR and CDR2 is SFDVKD. CDR3 size: 14 residues. CDR3 nucleotide sequence: TGTGCCACCAGTGGAGCTAGCGGTACCTACGAGCAGTACTTC. This encodes CATSGASGTYEQYF.

V is TRBV6-2 or TRBV6-3 and J is TRBJ1-2; D perhaps matches TRBD1 (5 bases). Trimming took off 6 bases at V and 14 bases at J, with 19 bases between the two ends. The germline V gene encodes CDR1 MNHEY and CDR2 SVGEGT. This CDR3 comprises 12 residues. In DNA form, the CDR3 reads TGTGCCAGCAGCTCTGCGGGACGGACTACTACCTTC. Translated: CASSSAGRTTTF.

V usage is TRBV5-4 and J usage is TRBJ1-4; 10 nucleotides line up with TRBD1. The V and J ends lost 4 bases and 5 bases, in that order; junction bases with no gene match: 5. The CDR3 consists of 15 residues. CDR1 SGHNT and CDR2 YYREEE come from the germline V gene (reference sequence). The CDR3, as DNA: TGTGCCAGCAGCCCTAGGGGACAGGGGAATGAAAAACTGTTTTTT. Translation gives CASSPRGQGNEKLFF.

The rearrangement links TRBV6-2 or TRBV6-3 to TRBJ2-1; 9 bases line up with TRBD2. In germline, CDR1 is MNHEY, CDR2 SVGEGT. CDR3 length: 15 amino acids. The trim removed 2 bases at V and 9 bases at J, leaving 8 bases unmatched. CDR3 protein: CASSYDLAGRSEQFF. The CDR3, as DNA: TGTGCCAGCAGTTACGACCTAGCGGGACGGAGTGAGCAGTTCTTC.

With regard to this clonotype: A junction boundary mismatches the germline segment, possibly from a read error. The chain carries TRBV6-2 or TRBV6-3 and TRBJ2-1; 8 nucleotides line up with TRBD1. This CDR3 comprises 11 residues. CDR1 MNHEY and CDR2 SVGEGT come from the germline V gene. The CDR3 spells CASSTGTGNAF. The CDR3 DNA is TGTGCCAGCAGTACCGGGACAGGAAACGCTTTC.

The genes are TRBV7-2 and TRBJ2-7; a possible D gene is TRBD1 (5 bases). Germline assignment: CDR1 SGHTA and CDR2 FQGNSA. The CDR3 is made up of 13 amino acids. V was trimmed by 3 bases and J by 5 bases, leaving 11 bases between them. The CDR3 sequence is CASSFPGWHEQYF. The DNA for the CDR3 is TGTGCCAGCAGCTTTCCAGGGTGGCACGAGCAGTACTTC.

This chain links TRBV2 with TRBJ1-5; maybe TRBD1 (5 bases). CDR3 length: 14 amino acids. Germline V gene lookup returns CDR1 SNHLY and CDR2 FYNNEI. V was shortened by 3 bases and J by 3 bases, with 9 bases between the two germline ends. CDR3 residues: CASSDREANQPQHF. The CDR3 bases are TGTGCCAGCAGTGACAGGGAGGCCAATCAGCCCCAGCATTTT.